Here is one T cell receptor beta chain with its context. This clone was detected only once. The antigen this receptor binds is unknown. No much larger clone exists at a distance of one base, and base qualities are not known. After PBMCs were isolated by density centrifugation and stained for CD3, CD4 and CD8, a FACSAria was used to sort CD4+ and CD8+ T cells. Scalp biopsies and blood samples were provided by unaffected controls. Library preparation used the immunoSEQ multiplex PCR assay. RNA was extracted from all samples and reverse transcribed into cDNA as template for TCR sequencing. First-strand cDNA was synthesized using SuperScript III with a 2:1 mix of oligo-dT and random hexamers. A synthetic immune receptor repertoire was used to gauge amplification bias, and whatever bias remained was removed computationally. In the paper's pipeline: Raw reads were preprocessed to remove errors, and CDR3 was defined according to IMGT conventions as the region from the conserved cysteine to phenylalanine. Clonality was computed as 1 minus the Shannon entropy, with the entropy normalized by log2 of the number of productive unique TCRs. Scalp TCRbeta sequences were cross-referenced with sorted blood CD4 and CD8 repertoires so that the CD4 or CD8 identity of scalp clones could be inferred. The table comes from immuneACCESS by way of TCRdb, which keeps in-frame sequences with V and J called. Part of the clones is missing from these tables; in studies checked, under half for an unresolved V gene and the rest for unknown reasons. Clonal size and the V and J genes are those of that table, whereas D and trimming came from the DNA. The sample has about 110,000 clones on record, 59% of them singletons. More than 20% of the sample rests with the top ten.

Sequences SEHNR (CDR1) and FQNEAQ (CDR2) are obtained from the germline V gene (reference sequence). Unmatched junction bases come to 19, with V trimmed by 3 bases and J by 7 bases. The CDR3 runs 19 amino acids, cysteine and phenylalanine included. Only the CDR3 portion is preserved as DNA: 57 bases, with reading frame beginning at the first base. This entry belongs to a study of CD8+ T cells in alopecia areata (dated 2018 in TCRdb). Study-wide context: High-throughput TCRbeta sequencing was used to examine T cell clonal expansion in alopecia areata in both the C3H/HeJ mouse model and human patients. In humans, TCRbeta sequencing was performed on scalp tissue and on sorted CD4+ and CD8+ peripheral blood T cells from healthy controls and from patients with patchy or totalis/universalis alopecia areata. Scalp clonality was compared across normal scalp (n=4), patchy alopecia areata scalp (n=8), and alopecia totalis/universalis scalp (n=8). RNA was extracted with the PAXgene miRNA kit for fixed scalp, the miRNeasy kit for PBMCs, and the RNeasy kit for mouse skin. TCRbeta CDR3 regions were amplified by immunoSEQ multiplex PCR with 35 Vbeta forward and 13 Jbeta reverse primers.

The paper's findings and limits, for the study overall: Higher clonality and more expanded CD8+ clones were observed in lesional scalp than in normal scalp, particularly in alopecia totalis/universalis, a finding suggestive of antigenic drive. Resident alphabeta T cells in normal human skin are also sequenced, complicating scalp TCR repertoire analysis, unlike mouse skin dominated by gammadelta T cells. Shared TCR sequences between patients were less evident than in mice, which may be partly attributable to HLA diversity in the patient population.

The rearrangement joined TRBV7-9 to TRBJ2-1; 9 bases in the junction line up with TRBD2. The sequence was collected from a human donor in good health. Sequenced sample: CD8+ T cells sorted from blood. CDR3 region: CASSFLIAGVPTGRNEQFF. The DNA is as follows: TGTGCCAGCAGCTTCTTAATAGCGGGGGTCCCTACTGGTCGTAATGAGCAGTTCTTC.